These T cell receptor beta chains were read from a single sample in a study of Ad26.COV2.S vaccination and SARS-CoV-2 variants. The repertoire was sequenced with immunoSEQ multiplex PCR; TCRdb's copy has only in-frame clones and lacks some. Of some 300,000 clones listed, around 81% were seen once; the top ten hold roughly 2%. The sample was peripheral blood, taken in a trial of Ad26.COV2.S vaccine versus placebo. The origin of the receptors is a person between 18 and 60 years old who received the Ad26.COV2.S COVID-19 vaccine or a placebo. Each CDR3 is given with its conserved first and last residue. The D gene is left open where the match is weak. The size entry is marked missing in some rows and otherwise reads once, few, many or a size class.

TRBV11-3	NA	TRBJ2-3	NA	CASSPRRSNTDTQYF	TGTGCCAGCAGCCCCCGGCGCTCTAACACAGATACGCAGTATTTT
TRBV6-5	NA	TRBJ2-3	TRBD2	CASSYSTSGGSDTQYF	TGTGCCAGCAGTTACTCGACTAGCGGGGGATCAGATACGCAGTATTTT
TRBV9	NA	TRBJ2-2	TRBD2	CASSVGGLPTGGELFF	TGTGCCAGCAGTGTCGGGGGACTACCCACCGGCGGGGAGCTGTTTTTT
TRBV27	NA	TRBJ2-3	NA	CASSWGSTDTQYF	TGTGCCAGCAGTTGGGGATCCACAGATACGCAGTATTTT
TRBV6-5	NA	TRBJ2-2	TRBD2	CASSRRGADTGELFF	TGTGCCAGCAGCCGGCGGGGGGCCGACACCGGGGAGCTGTTTTTT
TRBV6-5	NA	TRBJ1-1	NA	CASSSAPGTEAFF	TGTGCCAGCAGTTCCGCTCCAGGAACTGAAGCTTTCTTT
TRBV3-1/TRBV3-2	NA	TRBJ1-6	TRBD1	CASSPLLGQGGSPLHF	TGTGCCAGCAGCCCATTGCTGGGACAGGGGGGTTCACCCCTCCACTTT
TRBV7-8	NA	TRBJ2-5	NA	CASSLERAKETQYF	TGTGCCAGCAGCTTAGAGAGGGCTAAAGAGACCCAGTACTTC
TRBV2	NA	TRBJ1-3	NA	CASRTGTGAGNTIYF	TGTGCCAGCAGGACAGGTACTGGTGCTGGAAACACCATATATTTT
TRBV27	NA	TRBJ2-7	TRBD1	CASRPGTDRGPYEQYF	TGTGCCAGCAGGCCAGGAACGGACAGGGGGCCCTACGAGCAGTACTTC
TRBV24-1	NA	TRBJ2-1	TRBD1	CATSDYQGTGDNEQFF	TGTGCCACCAGTGACTACCAGGGGACAGGCGACAATGAGCAGTTCTTC
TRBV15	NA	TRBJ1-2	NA	CATSSRDFEAAGYGYTF	TGTGCCACCAGCAGCCGGGACTTTGAGGCTGCTGGCTATGGCTACACCTTC
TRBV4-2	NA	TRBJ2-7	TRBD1	CASSQSTGALPFEQYF	TGTGCCAGCAGCCAGTCGACAGGGGCACTACCTTTTGAGCAGTACTTC
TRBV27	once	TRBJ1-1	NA	CASSSIRDGWNTEAFF	TGTGCCAGCAGTTCCATTCGTGACGGATGGAACACTGAAGCTTTCTTT
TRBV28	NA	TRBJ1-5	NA	CASRLQGYSNQPQHF	TGTGCCAGCAGGCTACAGGGTTATAGCAATCAGCCCCAGCATTTT
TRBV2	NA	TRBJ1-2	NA	CASRDRTPNYGYTF	TGTGCCAGCAGAGATCGGACACCGAACTATGGCTACACCTTC
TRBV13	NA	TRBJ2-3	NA	CASSLGGQVDTQYF	TGTGCCAGCAGCTTGGGGGGCCAAGTAGATACGCAGTATTTT
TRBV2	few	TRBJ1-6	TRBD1	CASTVGTGGNSPLHF	TGTGCCAGCACTGTGGGGACAGGCGGGAATTCACCCCTCCACTTT
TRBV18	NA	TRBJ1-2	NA	CASSPLDRGYTF	TGTGCCAGCTCACCTCTTGACCGGGGCTACACCTTC
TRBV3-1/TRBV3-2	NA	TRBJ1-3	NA	CASRSDGNTIYF	TGTGCCAGCAGATCGGATGGAAACACCATATATTTT
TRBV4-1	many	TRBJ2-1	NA	CASSQGGRGRGGNEQFF	TGCGCCAGCAGCCAAGGCGGAAGGGGGCGAGGGGGGAATGAGCAGTTCTTC
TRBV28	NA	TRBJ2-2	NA	CASHISPAGELFF	TGTGCCAGCCACATTTCCCCAGCCGGGGAGCTGTTTTTT
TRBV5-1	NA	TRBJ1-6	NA	CASSLEGGPGNSPLHF	TGCGCCAGCAGCTTAGAGGGTGGGCCGGGGAATTCACCCCTCCACTTT